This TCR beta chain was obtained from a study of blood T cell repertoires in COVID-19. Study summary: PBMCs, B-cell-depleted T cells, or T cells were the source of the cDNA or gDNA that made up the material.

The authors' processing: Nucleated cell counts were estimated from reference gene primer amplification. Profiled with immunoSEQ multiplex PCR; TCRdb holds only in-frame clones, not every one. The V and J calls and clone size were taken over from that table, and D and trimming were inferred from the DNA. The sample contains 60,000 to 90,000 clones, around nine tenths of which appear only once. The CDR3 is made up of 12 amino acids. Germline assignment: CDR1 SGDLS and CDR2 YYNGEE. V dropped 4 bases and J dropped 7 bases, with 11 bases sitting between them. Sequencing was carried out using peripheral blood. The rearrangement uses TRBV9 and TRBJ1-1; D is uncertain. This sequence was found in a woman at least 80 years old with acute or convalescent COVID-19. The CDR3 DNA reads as TGTGCCAGCAGCTCAATACAGAATGAAGCTTTCTTT. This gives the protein CASSSIQNEAFF.